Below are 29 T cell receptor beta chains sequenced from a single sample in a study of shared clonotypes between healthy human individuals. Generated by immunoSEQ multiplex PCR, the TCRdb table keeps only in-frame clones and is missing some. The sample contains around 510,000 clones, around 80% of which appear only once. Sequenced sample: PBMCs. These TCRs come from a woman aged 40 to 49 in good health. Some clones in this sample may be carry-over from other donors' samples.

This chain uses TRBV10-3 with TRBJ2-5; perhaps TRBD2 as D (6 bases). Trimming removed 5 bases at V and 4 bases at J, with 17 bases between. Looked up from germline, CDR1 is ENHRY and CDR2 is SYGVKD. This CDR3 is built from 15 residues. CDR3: CAISQGGGARETQYF. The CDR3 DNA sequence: TGTGCCATCAGTCAGGGAGGAGGAGCTCGAGAGACCCAGTACTTC.

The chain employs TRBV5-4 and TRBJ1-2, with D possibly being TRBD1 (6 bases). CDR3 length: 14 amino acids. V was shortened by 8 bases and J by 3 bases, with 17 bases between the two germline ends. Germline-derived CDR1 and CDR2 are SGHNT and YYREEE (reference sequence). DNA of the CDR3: TGTGCCAGTAAAACTCAGGGGTACGACTATGGCTACACCTTC. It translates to CASKTQGYDYGYTF.

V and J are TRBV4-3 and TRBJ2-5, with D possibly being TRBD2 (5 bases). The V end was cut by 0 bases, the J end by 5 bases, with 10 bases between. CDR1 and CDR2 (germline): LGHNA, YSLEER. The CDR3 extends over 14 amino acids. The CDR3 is CASSQELVVETQYF. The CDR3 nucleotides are TGCGCCAGCAGCCAAGAACTAGTGGTGGAGACCCAGTACTTC.

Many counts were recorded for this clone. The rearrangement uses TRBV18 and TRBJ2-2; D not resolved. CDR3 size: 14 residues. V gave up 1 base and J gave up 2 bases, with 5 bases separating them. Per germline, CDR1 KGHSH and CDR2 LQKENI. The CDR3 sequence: CASSPRLNTGELFF. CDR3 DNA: TGTGCCAGCTCACCACGGCTTAACACCGGGGAGCTGTTTTTT.

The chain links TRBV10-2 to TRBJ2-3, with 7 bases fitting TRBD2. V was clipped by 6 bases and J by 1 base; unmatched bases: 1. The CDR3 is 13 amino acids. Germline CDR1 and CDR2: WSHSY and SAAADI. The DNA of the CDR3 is TGCGCCAGCAGACGGGGGGGCACAGATACGCAGTATTTT. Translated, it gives CASRRGGTDTQYF.

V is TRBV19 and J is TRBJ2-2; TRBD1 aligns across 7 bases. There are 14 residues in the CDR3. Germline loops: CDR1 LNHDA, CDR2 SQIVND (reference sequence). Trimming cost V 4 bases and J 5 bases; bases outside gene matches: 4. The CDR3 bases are TGTGCCAGTAGTAAGGGGGCATATACCGGGGAGCTGTTTTTT. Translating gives CASSKGAYTGELFF.

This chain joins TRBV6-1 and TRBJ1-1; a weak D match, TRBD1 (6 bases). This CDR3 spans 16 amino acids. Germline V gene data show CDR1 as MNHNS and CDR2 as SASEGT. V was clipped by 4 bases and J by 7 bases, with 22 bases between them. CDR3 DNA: TGTGCCAGCAGTGGAGGAGGGGGGAGGGTGAAGATTGAAGCTTTCTTT. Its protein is CASSGGGGRVKIEAFF.

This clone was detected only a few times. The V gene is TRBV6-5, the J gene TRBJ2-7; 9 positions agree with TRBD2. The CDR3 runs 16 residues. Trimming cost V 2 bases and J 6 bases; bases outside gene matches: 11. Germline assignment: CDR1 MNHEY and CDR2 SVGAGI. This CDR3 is CASSYALAGVPAEQYF. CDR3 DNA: TGTGCCAGCAGTTACGCCTTAGCGGGAGTGCCAGCCGAGCAGTACTTC.

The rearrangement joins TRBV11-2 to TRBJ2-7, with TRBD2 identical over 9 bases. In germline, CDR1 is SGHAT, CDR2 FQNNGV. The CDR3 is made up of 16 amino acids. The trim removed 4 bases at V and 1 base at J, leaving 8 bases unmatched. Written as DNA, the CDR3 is TGTGCCAGCAGCTCCTGGGCGGGAGGGACTTCCTACGAGCAGTACTTC. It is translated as CASSSWAGGTSYEQYF.

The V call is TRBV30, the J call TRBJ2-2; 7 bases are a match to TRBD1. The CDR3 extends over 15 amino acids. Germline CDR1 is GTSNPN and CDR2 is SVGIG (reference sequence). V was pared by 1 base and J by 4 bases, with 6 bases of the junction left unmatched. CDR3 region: CAWSGQAGGTGELFF. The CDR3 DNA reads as TGTGCCTGGAGTGGGCAGGCAGGGGGCACCGGGGAGCTGTTTTTT.

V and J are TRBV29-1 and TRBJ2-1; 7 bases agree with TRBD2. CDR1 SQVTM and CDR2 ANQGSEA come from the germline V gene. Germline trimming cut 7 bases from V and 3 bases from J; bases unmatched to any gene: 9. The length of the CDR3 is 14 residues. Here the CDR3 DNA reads TGCAGCGGCTCCCCTAGCGGAGGCTACAATGAGCAGTTCTTC. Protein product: CSGSPSGGYNEQFF.

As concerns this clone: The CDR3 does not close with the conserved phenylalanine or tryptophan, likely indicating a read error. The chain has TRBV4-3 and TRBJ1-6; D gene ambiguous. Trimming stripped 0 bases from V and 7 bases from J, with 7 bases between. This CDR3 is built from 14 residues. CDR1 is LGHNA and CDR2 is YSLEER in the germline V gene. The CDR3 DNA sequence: TGCGCCAGCAGCCAAGATGGCTTCAATTCACCCCTCCACCTT. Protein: CASSQDGFNSPLHL.

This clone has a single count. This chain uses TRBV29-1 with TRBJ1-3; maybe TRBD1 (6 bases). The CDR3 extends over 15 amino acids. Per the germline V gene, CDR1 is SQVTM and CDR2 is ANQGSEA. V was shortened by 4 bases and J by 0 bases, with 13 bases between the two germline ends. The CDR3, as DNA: TGCAGCGTTGCAGGGGACTTTAGCTCTGGAAACACCATATATTTT. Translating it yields CSVAGDFSSGNTIYF.

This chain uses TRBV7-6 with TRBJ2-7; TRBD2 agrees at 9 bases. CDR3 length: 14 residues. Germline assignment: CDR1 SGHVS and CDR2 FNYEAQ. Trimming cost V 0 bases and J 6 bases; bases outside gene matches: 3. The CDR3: CASSLASGRAEQYF. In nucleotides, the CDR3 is TGTGCCAGCAGCTTAGCTAGCGGGAGAGCCGAGCAGTACTTC.

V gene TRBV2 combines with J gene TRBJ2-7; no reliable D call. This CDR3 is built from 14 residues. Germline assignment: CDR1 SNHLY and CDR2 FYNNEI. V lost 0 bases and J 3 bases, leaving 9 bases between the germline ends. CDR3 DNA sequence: TGTGCCAGCAGTGAAGCGCTGGCACTCTACGAGCAGTACTTC. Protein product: CASSEALALYEQYF.

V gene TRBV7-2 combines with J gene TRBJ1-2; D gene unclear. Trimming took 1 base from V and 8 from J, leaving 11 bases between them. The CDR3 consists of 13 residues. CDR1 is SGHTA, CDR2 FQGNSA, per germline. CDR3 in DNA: TGTGCCAGCAGCTTAGGGCCAAAGGACGGCTACACCTTC. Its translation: CASSLGPKDGYTF.

The CDR3 DNA is TGTGCCAGCAGCTTAGGCAGTAGCGGCACAGATACGCAGTATTTT. Translated, it gives CASSLGSSGTDTQYF. The J gene is TRBJ2-3, the V gene TRBV7-7; D might be TRBD2 (5 bases). CDR3 length: 15 residues. V dropped 1 base and J dropped 1 base, with 9 bases sitting between them. CDR1 and CDR2 (germline): SSHAT, FNYEAQ (reference sequence).

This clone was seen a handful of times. The CDR3 DNA is TGCGCCAGCAGCTGGCTGGCAGGGAACACTGAAGCTTTCTTT. Its protein is CASSWLAGNTEAFF. V usage is TRBV5-1 and J usage is TRBJ1-1; D uncertain. This CDR3 is built from 14 residues. Germline values: CDR1 SGHRS, CDR2 YFSETQ. Between the trimmed V and J ends, which lost 3 bases and 1 base, there was a span of 10 bases. Based on the CDR3 plus reference TRBV5-1 and TRBJ1-1, the full variable domain is KAGVTQTPRYLIKTRGQQVTLSCSPISGHRSVSWYQQTPGQGLQFLFEYFSETQRNKGNFPGRFSGRQFSNSRSEMNVSTLELGDSALYLCASSWLAGNTEAFFGQGTRLTVV.

The CDR3 region is CASSGDRGRKYTF. The DNA for the CDR3 is TGTGCCAGCAGTGGCGACAGGGGGCGAAAATACACCTTC. This sequence joins TRBV28 and TRBJ1-2; 10 bases fit TRBD1. Germline values: CDR1 MDHEN, CDR2 SYDVKM. This CDR3 spans 13 amino acids. The J segment lost 11 bases and the V segment lost 5 bases, leaving 8 bases of the junction unmatched.

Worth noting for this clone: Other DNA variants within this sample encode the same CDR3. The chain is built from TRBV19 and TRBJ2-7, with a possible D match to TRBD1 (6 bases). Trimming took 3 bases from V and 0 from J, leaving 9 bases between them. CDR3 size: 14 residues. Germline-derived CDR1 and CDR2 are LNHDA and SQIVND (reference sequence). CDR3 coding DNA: TGTGCCAGTAGTATCGACAGGTCCTCCTACGAGCAGTACTTC. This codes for CASSIDRSSYEQYF.

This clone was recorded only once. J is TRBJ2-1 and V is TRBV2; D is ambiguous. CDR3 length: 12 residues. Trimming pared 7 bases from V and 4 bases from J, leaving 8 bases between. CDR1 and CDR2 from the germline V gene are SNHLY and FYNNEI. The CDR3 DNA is TGTGCCAGCATGCGAGAGTACAATGAGCAGTTCTTC. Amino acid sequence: CASMREYNEQFF.

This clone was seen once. The CDR3 sequence: CASSSERSGGNGVSQPQHF. In DNA form, the CDR3 reads TGTGCCAGCAGCTCCGAAAGGTCCGGTGGTAATGGGGTAAGTCAGCCCCAGCATTTT. This sequence joins TRBV11-2 and TRBJ1-5; D call uncertain. Germline V gene sequence: CDR1 SGHAT, CDR2 FQNNGV. This CDR3 contains 19 residues. The ends were cut back, 4 bases at V and 6 bases at J, with 28 bases in the middle.

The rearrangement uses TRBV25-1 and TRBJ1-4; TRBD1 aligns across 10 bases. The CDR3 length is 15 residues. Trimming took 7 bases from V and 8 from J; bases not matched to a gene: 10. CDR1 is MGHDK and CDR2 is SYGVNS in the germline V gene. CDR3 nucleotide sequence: TGTGCCAGCACCTCATTCGGGACAGGGGTAGAAAAACTGTTTTTT. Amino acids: CASTSFGTGVEKLFF.

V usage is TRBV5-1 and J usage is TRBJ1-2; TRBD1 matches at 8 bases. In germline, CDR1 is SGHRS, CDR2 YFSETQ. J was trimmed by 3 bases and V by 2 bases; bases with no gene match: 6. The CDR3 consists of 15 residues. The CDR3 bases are TGCGCCAGCAGCTTAACTGGACAGGGACACTATGGCTACACCTTC. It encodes CASSLTGQGHYGYTF.

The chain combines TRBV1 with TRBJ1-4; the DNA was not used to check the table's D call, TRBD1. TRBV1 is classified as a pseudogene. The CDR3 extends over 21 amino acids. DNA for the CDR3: TGCACCAGCAGCCAAGAACCTCCTCCCGGGACAGGGGATTGGACTAATGAAAAACTGTTTTTT. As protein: CTSSQEPPPGTGDWTNEKLFF.

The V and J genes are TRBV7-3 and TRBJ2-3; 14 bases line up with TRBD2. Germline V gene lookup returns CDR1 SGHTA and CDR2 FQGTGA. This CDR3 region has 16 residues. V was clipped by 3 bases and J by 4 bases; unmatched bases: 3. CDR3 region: CASSLGLAGVSDTQYF. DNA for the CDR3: TGTGCCAGCAGCTTGGGACTAGCGGGAGTGTCAGATACGCAGTATTTT. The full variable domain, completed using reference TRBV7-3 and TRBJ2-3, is GAGVSQTPSNKVTEKGKYVELRCDPISGHTALYWYRQSLGQGPEFLIYFQGTGAADDSGLPNDRFFAVRPEGSVSTLKIQRTERGDSAVYLCASSLGLAGVSDTQYFGPGTRLTVL.

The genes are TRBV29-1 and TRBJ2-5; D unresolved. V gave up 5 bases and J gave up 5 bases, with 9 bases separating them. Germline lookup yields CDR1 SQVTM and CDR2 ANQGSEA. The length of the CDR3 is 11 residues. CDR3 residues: CSVLHEETQYF. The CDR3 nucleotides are TGCAGCGTTTTGCACGAGGAGACCCAGTACTTC.

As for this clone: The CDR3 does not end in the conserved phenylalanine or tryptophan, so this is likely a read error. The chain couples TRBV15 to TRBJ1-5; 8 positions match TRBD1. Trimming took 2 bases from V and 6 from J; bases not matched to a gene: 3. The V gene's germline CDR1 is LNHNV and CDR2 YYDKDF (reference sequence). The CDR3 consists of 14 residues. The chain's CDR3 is CATSRQGAFQPQHS. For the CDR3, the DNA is TGTGCCACCAGCAGACAGGGGGCGTTTCAGCCCCAGCATTCT.

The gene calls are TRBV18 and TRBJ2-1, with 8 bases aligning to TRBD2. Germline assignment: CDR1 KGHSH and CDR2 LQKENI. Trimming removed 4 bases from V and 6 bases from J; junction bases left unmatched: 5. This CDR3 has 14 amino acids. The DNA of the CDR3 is TGTGCCAGCTCACGGAGCGGGAGTTTCAATGAGCAGTTCTTC. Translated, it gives CASSRSGSFNEQFF.